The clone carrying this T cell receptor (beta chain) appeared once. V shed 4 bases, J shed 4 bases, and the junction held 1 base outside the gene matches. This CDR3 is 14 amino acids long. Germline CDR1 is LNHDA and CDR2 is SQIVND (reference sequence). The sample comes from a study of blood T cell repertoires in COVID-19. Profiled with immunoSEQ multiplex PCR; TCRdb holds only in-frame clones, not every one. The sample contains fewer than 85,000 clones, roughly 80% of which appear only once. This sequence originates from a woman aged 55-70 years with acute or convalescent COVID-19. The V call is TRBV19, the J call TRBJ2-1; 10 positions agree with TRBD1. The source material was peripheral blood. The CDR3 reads CASSKGQGYNEQFF. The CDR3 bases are TGTGCCAGTAGTAAGGGACAGGGGTACAATGAGCAGTTCTTC.